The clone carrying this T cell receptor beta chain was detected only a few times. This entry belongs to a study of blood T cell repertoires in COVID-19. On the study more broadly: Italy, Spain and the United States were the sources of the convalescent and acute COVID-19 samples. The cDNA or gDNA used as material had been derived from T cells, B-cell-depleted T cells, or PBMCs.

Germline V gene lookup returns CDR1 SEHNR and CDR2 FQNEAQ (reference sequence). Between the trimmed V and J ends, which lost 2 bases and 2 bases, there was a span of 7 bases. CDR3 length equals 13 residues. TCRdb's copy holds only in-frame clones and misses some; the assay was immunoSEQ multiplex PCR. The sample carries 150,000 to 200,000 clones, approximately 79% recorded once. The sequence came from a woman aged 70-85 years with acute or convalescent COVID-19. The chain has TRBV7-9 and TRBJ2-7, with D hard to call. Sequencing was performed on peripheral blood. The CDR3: CASSLNMPYEQYF. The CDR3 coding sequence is TGTGCCAGCAGCTTAAACATGCCCTACGAGCAGTACTTC.